This T cell receptor beta chain was recovered during a study of blood T cell repertoires in COVID-19. Profiling relied on immunoSEQ multiplex PCR, and the TCRdb table lists in-frame clones only, not all of them. The data show under 450,000 clones, more than 70% seen once. Germline CDR1 and CDR2: LNHDA and SQIVND (reference sequence). This CDR3 spans 16 amino acids. The junction had 12 bases not matched to a gene; V was cut back by 5 bases and J by 4 bases. The age range of participants was about 18 to 95 years, with residence in around 22 US areas. Cohort assignment relied on participant-reported clinical history.

This TCR derives from a man between 25 and 39 years old who had recovered from COVID-19. The V gene is TRBV19, the J gene TRBJ1-2; TRBD1 agrees at 8 bases. The material sequenced was PBMCs or T cells enriched from blood (not recorded which). In DNA form, the CDR3 reads TGTGCCAGTAGTTCCACTTCCGGGACAGGTACCTATGGCTACACCTTC. Translation gives CASSSTSGTGTYGYTF.